Listed below are T cell receptor beta chains from one sample, sequenced in a study of cytomegalovirus exposure and HLA in healthy donors. The protocol was immunoSEQ multiplex PCR, while the TCRdb copy is restricted to in-frame clones and leaves out a portion. This sample carries over 80,000 clones, 65% of them seen once, and the ten largest clones take 5.5% to 6.5%. Specimen: PBMCs. Receptor source: a boy aged 5-17 years in good health and CMV-seropositive. Each CDR3 is given with its conserved first and last residue. Fields, in order: clone size, J gene, V gene, D gene, CDR3 DNA, CDR3 protein. D genes are given only for firm matches. Clone size appears in some rows only: once, few, many, or a class for an expanded clone.

clone size: .
J gene: TRBJ2-7
V gene: TRBV5-1
D gene: .
CDR3 DNA: TGCGCCAGCAGCTATAGCTCCTACGAGCAGTACTTC
CDR3 protein: CASSYSSYEQYF

clone size: few
J gene: TRBJ2-7
V gene: TRBV11-1
D gene: TRBD1
CDR3 DNA: TGTGCCAGCAGCAGGGGGCTCAACGAGCAGTACTTC
CDR3 protein: CASSRGLNEQYF

clone size: few
J gene: TRBJ2-7
V gene: TRBV10-1
D gene: TRBD1
CDR3 DNA: TGCGCCAGCAGTGAGGGGACAGGGACCTACGAGCAGTACTTC
CDR3 protein: CASSEGTGTYEQYF

clone size: .
J gene: TRBJ2-5
V gene: TRBV6-5
D gene: TRBD2
CDR3 DNA: TGTGCCAGCACTACCGGGACTAGCGAAGAGACCCAGTACTTC
CDR3 protein: CASTTGTSEETQYF

clone size: few
J gene: TRBJ2-7
V gene: TRBV4-1
D gene: .
CDR3 DNA: TGCGCCAGCAGCCAAGATTGGGGGGTCAACTCCTACGAGCAGTACTTC
CDR3 protein: CASSQDWGVNSYEQYF

clone size: .
J gene: TRBJ2-7
V gene: TRBV7-9
D gene: TRBD1
CDR3 DNA: TGTGCCAGCAGCCCCGGACAGGGTCTTGGGTACGAGCAGTACTTC
CDR3 protein: CASSPGQGLGYEQYF

clone size: .
J gene: TRBJ2-2
V gene: TRBV5-1
D gene: .
CDR3 DNA: TGCGCCAGCAGCTTGGGAGTCGGACAGAAAAACACCGGGGAGCTGTTTTTT
CDR3 protein: CASSLGVGQKNTGELFF

clone size: few
J gene: TRBJ2-3
V gene: TRBV18
D gene: .
CDR3 DNA: TGTGCCAGCTCCCCAGAGTCAGATACGCAGTATTTT
CDR3 protein: CASSPESDTQYF

clone size: .
J gene: TRBJ1-5
V gene: TRBV2
D gene: .
CDR3 DNA: TGTGCCAGCAGTGAAGATCGGGGGGATCAGCCCCAGCATTTT
CDR3 protein: CASSEDRGDQPQHF

clone size: .
J gene: TRBJ2-2
V gene: TRBV5-4
D gene: .
CDR3 DNA: TGTGCCAGCAGCTTGGCGGAGGGGCACCCCGCTACGAACACCGGGGAGCTGTTTTTT
CDR3 protein: CASSLAEGHPATNTGELFF

clone size: .
J gene: TRBJ2-3
V gene: TRBV6-1
D gene: TRBD2
CDR3 DNA: TGTGCCAGCAATGCCGGGACTAGCGAATCAGATACGCAGTATTTT
CDR3 protein: CASNAGTSESDTQYF

clone size: .
J gene: TRBJ1-5
V gene: TRBV5-1
D gene: .
CDR3 DNA: TGCGCCAGCAGCTTGGAGGGGCAGGGCTATCAGCCCCAGCATTTT
CDR3 protein: CASSLEGQGYQPQHF

clone size: .
J gene: TRBJ2-4
V gene: TRBV7-8
D gene: .
CDR3 DNA: TGTGCCAGCAGCGGTAGTAAGAAAAACATTCAGTACTTC
CDR3 protein: CASSGSKKNIQYF

clone size: .
J gene: TRBJ1-4
V gene: TRBV9
D gene: TRBD1
CDR3 DNA: TGTGCCAGCAGCGCCACAGGGGCGAATAATGAAAAACTGTTTTTT
CDR3 protein: CASSATGANNEKLFF